These T cell receptor beta chains were read from a single sample in a study of blood T cell repertoires in COVID-19. Profiled with immunoSEQ multiplex PCR; TCRdb holds only in-frame clones, not every one. The sample lists under 350,000 clones, 86% occurring once. The sample was peripheral blood. The source of these receptors is a man between 18 and 35 years old with active or convalescent COVID-19. CDR3s include the opening cysteine and the closing phenylalanine or tryptophan. The D gene is left open where the match is weak. Clone size, where shown, is once, few, many, or a class for clones that have expanded.

V,D,J,size,CDR3,DNA
TRBV6-5,-,TRBJ2-1,once,CAGPGTQQFF,TGTGCCGGTCCGGGGACTCAGCAGTTCTTC
TRBV7-2,-,TRBJ1-2,-,CASSPSGTNNGYTF,TGTGCCAGCAGCCCCTCGGGGACAAACAATGGCTACACCTTC
TRBV4-1,-,TRBJ2-4,-,CASSQGSRQALAKNIQYF,TGCGCCAGCAGCCAAGGTTCGCGACAGGCGCTAGCCAAAAACATTCAGTACTTC
TRBV9,-,TRBJ1-1,-,CASSRRGAYTEAFF,TGTGCCAGCAGTCGGCGGGGAGCTTACACTGAAGCTTTCTTT
TRBV4-3,TRBD2,TRBJ2-3,-,CASSQDITSGTITDTQYF,TGCGCCAGCAGCCAAGATATAACTAGCGGGACTATCACAGATACGCAGTATTTT
TRBV2,-,TRBJ1-4,-,CASSAGRAPGNEKLFF,TGTGCCAGCAGTGCCGGGAGGGCCCCTGGGAATGAAAAACTGTTTTTT
TRBV2,TRBD1,TRBJ1-5,-,CASSGDRGQPQHF,TGTGCCAGCAGTGGCGACAGGGGTCAGCCCCAGCATTTT
TRBV6-6,-,TRBJ2-1,-,CAVAPYNEQFF,TGTGCCGTAGCGCCGTACAATGAGCAGTTCTTC
TRBV28,-,TRBJ2-7,-,CASLEGYEQYF,TGTGCCAGCCTTGAGGGTTACGAGCAGTACTTC
TRBV10-3,TRBD2,TRBJ2-7,-,CAIRGTSGGPYEQYF,TGTGCCATCAGGGGGACTAGCGGGGGGCCGTACGAGCAGTACTTC
TRBV4-2,-,TRBJ1-6,-,CASSPEGGKSSYNSPLHF,TGTGCCAGCAGCCCCGAGGGCGGGAAGAGCTCCTATAATTCACCCCTCCACTTT
TRBV3-1/TRBV3-2,-,TRBJ2-7,few,CASSQVAGGSYEQYF,TGTGCCAGCAGCCAAGTCGCAGGAGGCTCCTACGAGCAGTACTTC
TRBV15,TRBD2,TRBJ2-3,-,CATSRGLAGSGDTQYF,TGTGCCACCAGCAGAGGACTAGCGGGGTCGGGAGATACGCAGTATTTT
TRBV18,-,TRBJ1-2,many,CASSPDGGYGYTF,TGTGCCAGCTCACCAGATGGAGGCTATGGCTACACCTTC
TRBV28,-,TRBJ1-3,-,CASIALNTIYF,TGTGCCAGCATCGCGTTAAACACCATATATTTT
TRBV2,TRBD2,TRBJ2-3,-,CASSAAAGGLAQYF,TGTGCCAGCAGTGCGGCAGCGGGGGGGCTTGCGCAGTATTTT
TRBV30,-,TRBJ1-5,-,CAWSVRRNQPQHF,TGTGCCTGGAGTGTACGGAGGAATCAGCCCCAGCATTTT
TRBV14,-,TRBJ1-1,-,CASSQELNTEAFF,TGTGCCAGCAGCCAAGAACTTAACACTGAAGCTTTCTTT
TRBV5-1,TRBD2,TRBJ2-7,-,CASSLGLAPYEQYF,TGCGCCAGCAGCTTGGGACTAGCACCCTACGAGCAGTACTTC
TRBV5-1,TRBD1,TRBJ1-1,-,CASSDGTGLNTEAFF,TGCGCCAGCAGCGATGGGACAGGGTTGAACACTGAAGCTTTCTTT
TRBV6-2/TRBV6-3,-,TRBJ1-5,-,CASSFGFQPQHF,TGTGCCAGCAGTTTCGGGTTTCAGCCCCAGCATTTT
TRBV2,TRBD1,TRBJ2-7,-,CASRQGDSPYEQYF,TGTGCCAGCAGACAAGGGGACAGTCCCTACGAGCAGTACTTC
TRBV3-1/TRBV3-2,TRBD1,TRBJ1-2,-,CASSHYTGGGYGYTF,TGTGCCAGCAGCCATTACACAGGGGGCGGCTATGGCTACACCTTC
TRBV3-1/TRBV3-2,-,TRBJ2-5,-,CASNSQARETQYF,TGTGCCAGCAACTCCCAAGCGAGGGAGACCCAGTACTTC